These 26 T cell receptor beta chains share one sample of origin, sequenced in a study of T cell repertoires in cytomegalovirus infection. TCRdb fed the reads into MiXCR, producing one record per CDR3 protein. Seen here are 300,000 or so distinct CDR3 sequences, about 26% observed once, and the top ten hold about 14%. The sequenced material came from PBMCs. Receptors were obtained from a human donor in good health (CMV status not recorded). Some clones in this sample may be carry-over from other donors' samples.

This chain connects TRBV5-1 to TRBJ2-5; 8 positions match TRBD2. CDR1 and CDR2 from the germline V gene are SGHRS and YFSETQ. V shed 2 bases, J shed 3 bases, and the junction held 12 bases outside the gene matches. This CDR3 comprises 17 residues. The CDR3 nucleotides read TGCGCCAGCAGCTTTGGCCCCTCAAGCGGGAGTAAAGAGACCCAGTACTTC. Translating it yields CASSFGPSSGSKETQYF. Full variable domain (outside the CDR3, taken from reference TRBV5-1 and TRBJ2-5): KAGVTQTPRYLIKTRGQQVTLSCSPISGHRSVSWYQQTPGQGLQFLFEYFSETQRNKGNFPGRFSGRQFSNSRSEMNVSTLELGDSALYLCASSFGPSSGSKETQYFGPGTRLLVL.

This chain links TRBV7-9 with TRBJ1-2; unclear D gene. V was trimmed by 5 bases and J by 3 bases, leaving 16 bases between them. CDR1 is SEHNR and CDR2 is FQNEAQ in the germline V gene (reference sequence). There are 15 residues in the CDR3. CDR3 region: CASSAPRGSDYGYTF. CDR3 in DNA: TGTGCCAGCAGCGCCCCCAGAGGGAGTGACTATGGCTACACCTTC.

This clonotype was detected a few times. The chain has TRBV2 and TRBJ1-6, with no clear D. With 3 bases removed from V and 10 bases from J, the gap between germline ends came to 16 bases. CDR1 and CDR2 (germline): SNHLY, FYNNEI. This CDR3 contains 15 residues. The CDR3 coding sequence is TGTGCCAGCAGTGACCACGGACGCATCGGCTCACCCCTCCACTTT. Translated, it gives CASSDHGRIGSPLHF.

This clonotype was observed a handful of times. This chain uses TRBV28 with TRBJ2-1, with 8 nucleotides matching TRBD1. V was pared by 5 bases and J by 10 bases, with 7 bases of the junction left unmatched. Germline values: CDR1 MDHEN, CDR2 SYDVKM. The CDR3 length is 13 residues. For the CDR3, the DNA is TGTGCCAGCAGTCTGAGGACAGGGCTGGAGCAGTTCTTC. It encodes CASSLRTGLEQFF.

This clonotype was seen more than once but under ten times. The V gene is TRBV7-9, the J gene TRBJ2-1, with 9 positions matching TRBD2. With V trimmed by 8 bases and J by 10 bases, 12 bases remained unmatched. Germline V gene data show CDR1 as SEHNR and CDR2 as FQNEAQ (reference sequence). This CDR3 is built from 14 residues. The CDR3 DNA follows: TGTGCCAGCCAGCCCGGGACTAGCCCCCAAGAGCAGTTCTTC. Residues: CASQPGTSPQEQFF.

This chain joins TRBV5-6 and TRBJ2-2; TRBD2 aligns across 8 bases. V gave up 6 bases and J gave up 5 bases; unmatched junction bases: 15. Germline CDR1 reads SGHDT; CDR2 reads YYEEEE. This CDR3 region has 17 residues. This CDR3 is CASKYRPAGVNTGELFF. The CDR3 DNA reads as TGTGCCAGCAAGTATCGGCCAGCGGGAGTTAATACCGGGGAGCTGTTTTTT.

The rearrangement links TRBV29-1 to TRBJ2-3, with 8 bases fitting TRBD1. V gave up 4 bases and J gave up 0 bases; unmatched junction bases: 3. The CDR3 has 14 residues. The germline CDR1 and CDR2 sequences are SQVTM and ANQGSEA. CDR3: CSVGDRHSTDTQYF. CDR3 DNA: TGCAGCGTTGGGGACAGGCACAGCACAGATACGCAGTATTTT.

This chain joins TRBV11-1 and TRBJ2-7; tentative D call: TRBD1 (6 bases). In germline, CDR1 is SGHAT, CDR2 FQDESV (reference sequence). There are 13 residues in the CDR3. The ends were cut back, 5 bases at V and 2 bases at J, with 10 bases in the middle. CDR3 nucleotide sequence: TGTGCCAGCAGCCGACAGGTAACCTACGAGCAGTACTTC. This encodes CASSRQVTYEQYF.

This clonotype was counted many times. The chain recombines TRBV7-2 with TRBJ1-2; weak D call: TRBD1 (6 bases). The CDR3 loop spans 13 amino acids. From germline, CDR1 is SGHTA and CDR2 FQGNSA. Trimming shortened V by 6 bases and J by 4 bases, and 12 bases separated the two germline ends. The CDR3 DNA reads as TGTGCCAGCAGACGCACAGGGATCTATGGCTACACCTTC. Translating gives CASRRTGIYGYTF.

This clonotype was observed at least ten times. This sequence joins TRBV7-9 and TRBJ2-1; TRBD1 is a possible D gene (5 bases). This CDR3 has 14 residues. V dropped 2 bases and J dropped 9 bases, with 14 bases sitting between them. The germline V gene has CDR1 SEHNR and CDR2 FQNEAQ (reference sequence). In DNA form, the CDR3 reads TGTGCCAGCAGCTTACTGTCCAGGGTCGTTGAGCAGTTCTTC. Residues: CASSLLSRVVEQFF.

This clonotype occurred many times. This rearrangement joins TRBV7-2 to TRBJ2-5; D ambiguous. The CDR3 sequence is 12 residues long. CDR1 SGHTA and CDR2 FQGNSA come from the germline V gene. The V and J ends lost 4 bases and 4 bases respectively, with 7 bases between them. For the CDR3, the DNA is TGTGCCAGCAGCTCTCAAGGAGAGACCCAGTACTTC. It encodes CASSSQGETQYF.

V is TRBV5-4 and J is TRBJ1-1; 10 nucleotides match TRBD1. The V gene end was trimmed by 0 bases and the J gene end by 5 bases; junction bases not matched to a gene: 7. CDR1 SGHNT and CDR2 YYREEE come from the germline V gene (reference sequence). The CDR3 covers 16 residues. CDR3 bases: TGTGCCAGCAGCTTGGGACAGGGGGCAGCAATGACTGAAGCTTTCTTT. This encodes CASSLGQGAAMTEAFF. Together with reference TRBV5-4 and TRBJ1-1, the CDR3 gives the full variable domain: ETGVTQSPTHLIKTRGQQVTLRCSSQSGHNTVSWYQQALGQGPQFIFQYYREEENGRGNFPPRFSGLQFPNYSSELNVNALELDDSALYLCASSLGQGAAMTEAFFGQGTRLTVV.

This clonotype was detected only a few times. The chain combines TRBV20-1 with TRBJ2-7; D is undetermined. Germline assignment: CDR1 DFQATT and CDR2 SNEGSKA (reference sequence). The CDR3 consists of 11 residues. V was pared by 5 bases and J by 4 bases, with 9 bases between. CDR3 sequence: CSARWGYEQYF. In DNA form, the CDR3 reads TGCAGTGCTCGGTGGGGTTACGAGCAGTACTTC.

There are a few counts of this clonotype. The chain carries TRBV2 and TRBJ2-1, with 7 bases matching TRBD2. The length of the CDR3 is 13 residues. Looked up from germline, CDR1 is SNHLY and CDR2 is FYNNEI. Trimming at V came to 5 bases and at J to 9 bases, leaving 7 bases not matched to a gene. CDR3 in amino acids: CASSLSGGGEQFF. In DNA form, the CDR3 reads TGTGCCAGCAGTCTTAGCGGCGGGGGTGAGCAGTTCTTC. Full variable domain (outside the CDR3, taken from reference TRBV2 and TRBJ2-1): EPEVTQTPSHQVTQMGQEVILRCVPISNHLYFYWYRQILGQKVEFLVSFYNNEISEKSEIFDDQFSVERPDGSNFTLKIRSTKLEDSAMYFCASSLSGGGEQFFGPGTRLTVL.

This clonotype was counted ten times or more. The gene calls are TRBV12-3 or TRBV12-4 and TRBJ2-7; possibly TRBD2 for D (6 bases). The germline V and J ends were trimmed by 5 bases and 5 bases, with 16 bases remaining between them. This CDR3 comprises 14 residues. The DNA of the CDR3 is TGTGCCAGCAGTCCCACCGGAGGGGCCAACGAGCAGTACGTC. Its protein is CASSPTGGANEQYV.

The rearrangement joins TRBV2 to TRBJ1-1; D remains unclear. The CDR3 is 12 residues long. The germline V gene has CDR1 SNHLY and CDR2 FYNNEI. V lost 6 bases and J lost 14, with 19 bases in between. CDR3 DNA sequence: TGTGCCAGCAGACTCGACGTGGGAACGACATTCTTT. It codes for CASRLDVGTTFF.

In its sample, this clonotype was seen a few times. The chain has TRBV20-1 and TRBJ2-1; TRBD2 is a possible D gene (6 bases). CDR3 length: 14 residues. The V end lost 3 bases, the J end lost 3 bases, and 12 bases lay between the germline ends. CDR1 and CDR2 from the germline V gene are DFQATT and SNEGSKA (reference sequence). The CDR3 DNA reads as TGCAGTGCTAGCGATGGGACTCGCTACAATGAGCAGTTCTTC. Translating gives CSASDGTRYNEQFF.

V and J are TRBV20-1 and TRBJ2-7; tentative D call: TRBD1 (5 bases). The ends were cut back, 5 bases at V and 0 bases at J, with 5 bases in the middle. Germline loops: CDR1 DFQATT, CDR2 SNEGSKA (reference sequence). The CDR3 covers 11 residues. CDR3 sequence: CSADSSYEQYF. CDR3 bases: TGCAGTGCTGACAGCTCCTACGAGCAGTACTTC.

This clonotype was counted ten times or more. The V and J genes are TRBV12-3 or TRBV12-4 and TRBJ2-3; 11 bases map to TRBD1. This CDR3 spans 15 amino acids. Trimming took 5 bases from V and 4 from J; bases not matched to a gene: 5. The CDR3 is CASSPRTGGADTQYF. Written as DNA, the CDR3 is TGTGCCAGCAGTCCCCGGACAGGGGGCGCAGATACGCAGTATTTT.

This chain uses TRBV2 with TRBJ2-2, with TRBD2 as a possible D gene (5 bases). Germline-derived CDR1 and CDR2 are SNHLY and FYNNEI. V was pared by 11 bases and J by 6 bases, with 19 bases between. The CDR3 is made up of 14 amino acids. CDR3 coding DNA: TGTGCCGAGTCGGTAGAGGGAATACCCGGGGAGCTGTTTTTT. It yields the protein CAESVEGIPGELFF.

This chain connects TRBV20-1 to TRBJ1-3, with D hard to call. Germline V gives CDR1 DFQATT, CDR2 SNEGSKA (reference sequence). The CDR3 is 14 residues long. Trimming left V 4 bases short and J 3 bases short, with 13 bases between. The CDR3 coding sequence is TGCAGTGCTAAAGACCGGGTTCGTGGAAACACCATATATTTT. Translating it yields CSAKDRVRGNTIYF.

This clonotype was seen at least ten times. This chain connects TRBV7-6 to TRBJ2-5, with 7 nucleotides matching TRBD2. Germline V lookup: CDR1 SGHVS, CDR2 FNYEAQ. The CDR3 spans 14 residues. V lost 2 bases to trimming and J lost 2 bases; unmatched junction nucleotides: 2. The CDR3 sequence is CASSLRGEQETQYF. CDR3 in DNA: TGTGCCAGCAGCTTACGGGGGGAACAAGAGACCCAGTACTTC.

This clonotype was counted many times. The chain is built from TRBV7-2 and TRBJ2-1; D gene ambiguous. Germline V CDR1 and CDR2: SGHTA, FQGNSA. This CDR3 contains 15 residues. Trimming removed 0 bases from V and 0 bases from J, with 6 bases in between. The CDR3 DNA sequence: TGTGCCAGCAGCTTAGCCTGGAGCTCCTACAATGAGCAGTTCTTC. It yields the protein CASSLAWSSYNEQFF. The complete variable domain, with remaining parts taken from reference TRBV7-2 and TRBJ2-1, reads GAGVSQSPSNKVTEKGKDVELRCDPISGHTALYWYRQSLGQGLEFLIYFQGNSAPDKSGLPSDRFSAERTGGSVSTLTIQRTQQEDSAVYLCASSLAWSSYNEQFFGPGTRLTVL.

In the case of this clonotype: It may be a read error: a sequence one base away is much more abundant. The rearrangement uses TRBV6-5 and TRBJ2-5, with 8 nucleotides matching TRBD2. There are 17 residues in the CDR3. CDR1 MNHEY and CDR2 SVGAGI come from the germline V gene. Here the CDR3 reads CASSPFGRAGVQETQHF. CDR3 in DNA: TGTGCCAGCAGTCCTTTCGGGCGAGCGGGAGTCCAAGAGACCCAGCACTTC.

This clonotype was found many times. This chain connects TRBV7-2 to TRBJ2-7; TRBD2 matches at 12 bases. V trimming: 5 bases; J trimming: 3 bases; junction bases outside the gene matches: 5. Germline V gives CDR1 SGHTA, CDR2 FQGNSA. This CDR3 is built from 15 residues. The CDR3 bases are TGTGCCAGCAGCCGACTAGCGGGAGATCACTACGAGCAGTACTTC. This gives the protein CASSRLAGDHYEQYF.

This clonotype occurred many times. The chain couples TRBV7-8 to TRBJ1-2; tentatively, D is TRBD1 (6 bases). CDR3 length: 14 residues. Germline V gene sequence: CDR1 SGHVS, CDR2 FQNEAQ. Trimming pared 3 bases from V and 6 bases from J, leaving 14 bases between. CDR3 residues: CASSFTGTQDGYTF. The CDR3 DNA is TGTGCCAGCAGCTTTACCGGGACACAGGATGGCTACACCTTC. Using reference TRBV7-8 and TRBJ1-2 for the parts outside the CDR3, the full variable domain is GAGVSQSPRYKVAKRGQDVALRCDPISGHVSLFWYQQALGQGPEFLTYFQNEAQLDKSGLPSDRFFAERPEGSVSTLKIQRTQQEDSAVYLCASSFTGTQDGYTFGSGTRLTVV.